Listed here are 6 T cell receptor beta chains from one sample, sequenced in a study of cytomegalovirus exposure and HLA in healthy donors. Primers for the PCR totalled 60 Vbeta and 13 Jbeta. The repertoire was sequenced with immunoSEQ multiplex PCR; TCRdb's copy has only in-frame clones and lacks some. Here the sample spans about 170,000 clones, over 60% being singletons. The specimen sequenced was PBMCs. These receptor sequences come from a female donor in good health and CMV-seronegative.

This clone was seen a single time. This chain connects TRBV29-1 to TRBJ2-5; TRBD2 aligns across 10 bases. Germline V gene data show CDR1 as SQVTM and CDR2 as ANQGSEA. V was clipped by 4 bases and J by 5 bases; unmatched bases: 16. The CDR3 covers 17 residues. The CDR3 coding sequence is TGCAGCGTTGCCACACTAGCGGGAAACCCCCAAATGGAGACCCAGTACTTC. Its translation: CSVATLAGNPQMETQYF.

The chain has TRBV29-1 and TRBJ2-5; 8 bases map to TRBD1. Trimming cost V 7 bases and J 4 bases; bases outside gene matches: 5. The CDR3 loop spans 12 amino acids. Germline CDR1 SQVTM, CDR2 ANQGSEA. The CDR3 DNA reads as TGCAGCGCCTCAGGGGGCGCAGAGACCCAGTACTTC. This gives the protein CSASGGAETQYF.

The rearrangement uses TRBV9 and TRBJ2-3; 13 nucleotides align to TRBD2. After removal of 3 bases from V and 9 bases from J, the junction contained 10 bases not matched to a gene. Germline V gene lookup returns CDR1 SGDLS and CDR2 YYNGEE. The CDR3 is 16 residues long. This CDR3 reads CASSGGRTSGRGTQYF. CDR3 bases: TGTGCCAGCAGCGGGGGACGGACTAGCGGGAGAGGGACGCAGTATTTT.

The genes are TRBV4-3 and TRBJ1-1, with TRBD1 identical over 10 bases. V lost 2 bases to trimming and J lost 8 bases; unmatched junction nucleotides: 2. The germline V gene encodes CDR1 LGHNA and CDR2 YSLEER. CDR3 length: 13 amino acids. CDR3 residues: CASSQRTGGEAFF. The CDR3 DNA sequence: TGCGCCAGCAGCCAAAGGACAGGGGGGGAAGCTTTCTTT.

The CDR3 reads CASSLSERQGAGGYTF. CDR3 bases: TGTGCCAGCAGCTTATCCGAGAGACAGGGCGCGGGAGGCTACACCTTC. The V and J genes are TRBV7-3 and TRBJ1-2; the match to TRBD1 covers 7 bases. Germline assignment: CDR1 SGHTA and CDR2 FQGTGA. V dropped 2 bases and J dropped 8; count of bases not matched to a gene: 14. CDR3 length equals 16 residues.

J is TRBJ1-2 and V is TRBV27; 10 bases line up with TRBD1. The CDR3 totals 13 residues. Germline lookup yields CDR1 MNHEY and CDR2 SMNVEV (reference sequence). The junction had 1 base not matched to a gene; V was cut back by 3 bases and J by 6 bases. In DNA, the CDR3 is TGTGCCAGCAGTTTCGGGACAGGGGATGGCTACACCTTC. Its protein product is CASSFGTGDGYTF.